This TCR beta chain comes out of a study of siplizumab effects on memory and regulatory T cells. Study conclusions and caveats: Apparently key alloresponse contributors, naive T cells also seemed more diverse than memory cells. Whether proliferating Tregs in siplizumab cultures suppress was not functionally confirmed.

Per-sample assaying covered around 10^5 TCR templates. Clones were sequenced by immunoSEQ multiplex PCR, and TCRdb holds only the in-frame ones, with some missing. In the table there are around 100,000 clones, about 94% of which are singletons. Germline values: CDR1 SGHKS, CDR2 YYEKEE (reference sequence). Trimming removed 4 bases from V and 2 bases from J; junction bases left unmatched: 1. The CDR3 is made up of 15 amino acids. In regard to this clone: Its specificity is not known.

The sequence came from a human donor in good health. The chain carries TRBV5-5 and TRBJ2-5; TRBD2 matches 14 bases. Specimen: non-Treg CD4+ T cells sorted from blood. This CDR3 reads CASSGLAGGQETQYF. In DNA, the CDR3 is TGTGCCAGCAGCGGACTAGCGGGAGGACAAGAGACCCAGTACTTC.